This entry lists 4 T cell receptor beta chains sequenced from one sample in a study of metastatic and nonmetastatic thyroid tumors (dated by TCRdb to about 2020). No treatment had been received by any patient before thyroid surgery. Libraries were made using PCR. Sequencing was carried out with an Illumina HiSeq 4000. TCRdb reprocessing: public reads trimmed at Q25 with fastp, clones called with MiXCR, in-frame beta chains kept. The sample profile shows 25,000 to 35,000 clones; about a sixth of them were found once. The ten largest clones represent about 4.4% of the sample. The sequenced sample consisted of blood. The receptors come from a female donor with papillary thyroid cancer or a benign thyroid nodule (not recorded which). Some clones in this sample may be carry-over from other donors' samples.

This clone was detected ten times or more. The rearrangement joins TRBV20-1 to TRBJ2-3; a possible D gene is TRBD2 (6 bases). CDR1 is DFQATT, CDR2 SNEGSKA, per germline (reference sequence). This CDR3 comprises 16 residues. The germline V and J ends were trimmed by 0 bases and 0 bases, with 13 bases remaining between them. This chain's CDR3 is CSARDRRGSSTDTQYF. DNA for the CDR3: TGCAGTGCTAGAGATAGGCGGGGTTCTAGCACAGATACGCAGTATTTT.

This clone was seen ten or more times. The rearrangement joins TRBV25-1 to TRBJ1-1; D is unclear. CDR1 is MGHDK, CDR2 SYGVNS, per germline. V was shortened by 3 bases and J by 1 base, with 12 bases between the two germline ends. The CDR3 is 15 amino acids. The CDR3 sequence: CASSDLNSPNTEAFF. DNA for the CDR3: TGTGCCAGCAGTGATTTGAACAGTCCGAACACTGAAGCTTTCTTT.

Comment on this clone: A clone one base away is much larger, so this may be a read error. The genes are TRBV7-2 and TRBJ1-1; a weak D match, TRBD1 (6 bases). Germline V CDR1 and CDR2: SGHTA, FQGNSA. The CDR3 consists of 14 residues. V lost 2 bases and J lost 4, with 11 bases in between. The CDR3 DNA follows: TGTGCCAGCAGCTTATCCCCAGGGGCCACTGAAGCTTTCTTT. It is translated as CASSLSPGATEAFF.

This clone has at least ten counts. The gene calls are TRBV7-9 and TRBJ1-4, with a tentative D call TRBD1 (5 bases). The CDR3 is 12 residues long. V was clipped by 5 bases and J by 8 bases, with 9 bases between them. Germline CDR1 is SEHNR and CDR2 is FQNEAQ (reference sequence). Written as DNA, the CDR3 is TGTGCCAGCAGCCTAAGGACAGAAAAACTGTTTTTT. Protein product: CASSLRTEKLFF.